The 6 T cell receptor beta chains reported below all come from one sample, sequenced in a study of blood T cell repertoires in COVID-19. The assay was immunoSEQ multiplex PCR, and TCRdb's table has in-frame clones only and misses some. The sample records 380,000 or so clones, about 90% being singletons. Sequencing was carried out using PBMCs or T cells enriched from blood (not recorded which). All receptors derive from a man aged 25-40 years who had recovered from COVID-19.

This chain connects TRBV10-1 to TRBJ2-1; 12 positions match TRBD2. The J segment lost 12 bases and the V segment lost 5 bases, leaving 5 bases of the junction unmatched. Germline loops: CDR1 WNHNN, CDR2 SYGVQD (reference sequence). The CDR3 runs 13 residues. This chain's CDR3 is CASSTSGGFGQFF. CDR3 nucleotide sequence: TGCGCCAGCAGTACTAGCGGGGGGTTCGGGCAGTTCTTC.

The chain has TRBV9 and TRBJ2-1; 14 bases fit TRBD2. CDR1 SGDLS and CDR2 YYNGEE come from the germline V gene. CDR3 length: 18 residues. V shed 2 bases, J shed 0 bases, and the junction held 4 bases outside the gene matches. CDR3 in amino acids: CASSVGLAGALSYNEQFF. The DNA for the CDR3 is TGTGCCAGCAGCGTGGGACTAGCGGGGGCCCTCTCCTACAATGAGCAGTTCTTC.

V and J are TRBV7-8 and TRBJ2-5, with TRBD2 identical over 12 bases. Unmatched junction bases numbered 19, after V lost 6 bases and J lost 2 bases. Germline loops: CDR1 SGHVS, CDR2 FQNEAQ. The CDR3 loop spans 20 amino acids. The CDR3 here is CASRGVSRDSGTSGQETQYF. Here the CDR3 DNA reads TGTGCCAGCAGGGGAGTATCCCGGGACAGCGGGACTAGCGGGCAAGAGACCCAGTACTTC.

This clone was counted once. The V call is TRBV12-2, the J call TRBJ1-2; the DNA was not used to check the table's D call, TRBD1. TRBV12-2 is tagged as a pseudogene. The CDR3 has 14 residues. The CDR3 sequence: CASRGTGSWDGYTF. The CDR3 region has the DNA TGTGCAAGTCGCGGAACAGGGAGCTGGGATGGCTACACCTTC.

The chain links TRBV5-4 to TRBJ2-5; 10 positions match TRBD2. This CDR3 comprises 15 residues. CDR1 is SGHNT, CDR2 YYREEE, per germline (reference sequence). V lost 0 bases to trimming and J lost 1 base; unmatched junction nucleotides: 0. Here the CDR3 reads CASSLGTSGQETQYF. CDR3 nucleotide sequence: TGTGCCAGCAGCTTGGGGACTAGCGGCCAAGAGACCCAGTACTTC.

The genes are TRBV30 and TRBJ1-6, with D unclear. Germline V gene sequence: CDR1 GTSNPN, CDR2 SVGIG (reference sequence). The CDR3 has 15 residues. V dropped 2 bases and J dropped 10 bases, with 18 bases sitting between them. The CDR3 is CAWSQPIEYHSPLHF. DNA for the CDR3: TGTGCCTGGAGTCAACCAATCGAGTACCACTCACCCCTCCACTTT. Full variable domain (missing parts from reference TRBV30 and TRBJ1-6): SQTIHQWPATLVQPVGSPLSLECTVEGTSNPNLYWYRQAAGRGLQLLFYSVGIGQISSEVPQNLSASRPQDRQFILSSKKLLLSDSGFYLCAWSQPIEYHSPLHFGNGTRLTVT.